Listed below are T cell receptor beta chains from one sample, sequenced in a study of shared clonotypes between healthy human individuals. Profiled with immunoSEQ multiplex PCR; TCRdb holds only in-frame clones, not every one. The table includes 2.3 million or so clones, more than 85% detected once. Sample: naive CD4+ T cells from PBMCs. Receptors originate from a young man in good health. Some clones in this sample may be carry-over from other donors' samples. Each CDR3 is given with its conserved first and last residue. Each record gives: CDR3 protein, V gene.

CDR3 protein: CASSLWVTGTDTQYF
V gene: TRBV7-9

CDR3 protein: CASSPTNSYEQYF
V gene: TRBV18

CDR3 protein: CASSSPGQGETQYF
V gene: TRBV5-1

CDR3 protein: CASSPQLVDGEQFF
V gene: TRBV4-2

CDR3 protein: CASSLEQGNTIYF
V gene: TRBV7-9

CDR3 protein: CASGVLGGNEQFF
V gene: TRBV6-1

CDR3 protein: CASSGTSGTTGELFF
V gene: TRBV10-1

CDR3 protein: CASLNRASNQPQHF
V gene: TRBV28

CDR3 protein: CASSNTRTGGIYEQYF
V gene: TRBV4-1

CDR3 protein: CASSLRGANTEAFF
V gene: TRBV27

CDR3 protein: CASNFKGLAGPFYEQYF
V gene: TRBV28

CDR3 protein: CASSPPSWGGQETQYF
V gene: TRBV9

CDR3 protein: CASSFGQGLSGNTIYF
V gene: TRBV7-9

CDR3 protein: CASSFGLRQGRGEKLFF
V gene: TRBV7-2

CDR3 protein: CASSTLAGTDTQYF
V gene: TRBV11-2

CDR3 protein: CASSLYLRQIYEQYF
V gene: TRBV28

CDR3 protein: CAISDAPEYEQYF
V gene: TRBV10-3

CDR3 protein: CAGCSPGNGNTEAFF
V gene: TRBV28

CDR3 protein: CASRGQGRRNYGYTF
V gene: TRBV28

CDR3 protein: CSVEVSAGGEQYF
V gene: TRBV29-1

CDR3 protein: CASSRDYRFGEQFF
V gene: TRBV27

CDR3 protein: CASQGGNTIYF
V gene: TRBV28

CDR3 protein: CASVSATGSTDTQYF
V gene: TRBV7-6

CDR3 protein: CASRPAGQTYEQYF
V gene: TRBV10-2

CDR3 protein: CASSSYSGQGTNEQFF
V gene: TRBV27

CDR3 protein: CASSEPTGGYQPQHF
V gene: TRBV6-1

CDR3 protein: CASSPFAGNEQFF
V gene: TRBV18

CDR3 protein: CASSYGLADYNEQFF
V gene: TRBV6-6

CDR3 protein: CASSVQGTNEKLFF
V gene: TRBV9

CDR3 protein: CASSYRRGEQFF
V gene: TRBV7-9